This TCR beta chain originates from a study of blood T cell repertoires in COVID-19. About the research overall: The United States, Italy and Spain were the sources of the acute and convalescent COVID-19 samples.

CDR3 length: 15 residues. The V end was cut by 2 bases, the J end by 6 bases, with 17 bases between. CDR1 and CDR2 from the germline V gene are SGDLS and YYNGEE. Original analysis: The assay estimated nucleated cells by amplifying reference gene primers. Sequencing used immunoSEQ multiplex PCR; TCRdb keeps in-frame clones, though not all of them. D and trimming were read from the DNA, whereas the V and J calls and clone size are those reported in that table. The data show 110,000 to 150,000 clones, approximately 89% seen once. The sample comprised peripheral blood. The genes are TRBV9 and TRBJ1-2, with a possible D match to TRBD1 (6 bases). This receptor was identified in a woman in her 50s with acute or convalescent COVID-19. CDR3 nucleotides: TGTGCCAGCAGCGTTAAGGCGGGGGCTGCTGATGGCTACACCTTC. Its translation: CASSVKAGAADGYTF.